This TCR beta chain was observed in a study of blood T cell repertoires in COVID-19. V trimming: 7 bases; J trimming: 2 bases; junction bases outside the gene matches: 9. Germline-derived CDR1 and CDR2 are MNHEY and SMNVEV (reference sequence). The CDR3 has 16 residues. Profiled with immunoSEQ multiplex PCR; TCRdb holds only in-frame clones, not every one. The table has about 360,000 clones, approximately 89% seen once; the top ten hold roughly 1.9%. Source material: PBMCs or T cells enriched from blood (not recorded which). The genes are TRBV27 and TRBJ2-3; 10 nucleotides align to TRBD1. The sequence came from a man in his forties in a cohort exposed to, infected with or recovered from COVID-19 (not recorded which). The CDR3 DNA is TGTGCCAGCACGACAGGGGGCGCGGATTACACAGATACGCAGTATTTT. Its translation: CASTTGGADYTDTQYF.